A selection of T cell receptor beta chains follows, all from one sample in a study of blood T cell repertoires in COVID-19. Assay: immunoSEQ multiplex PCR; the TCRdb copy retains only in-frame clones and omits some. This table holds 200,000 to 300,000 clones, about 87% found once. What was sequenced was peripheral blood. Every receptor here comes from a woman in her thirties or forties with acute or convalescent COVID-19. Each CDR3 is given with its conserved first and last residue. The D gene is left open where the match is weak. Not all rows give a size; the values are once, few, many and, for expanded clones, a class.

TRBJ2-5 | NA | TRBV27 | TRBD2 | TGTGCCAGCAGTTTAGCGGGGGGGTACCAAGAGACCCAGTACTTC | CASSLAGGYQETQYF
TRBJ1-3 | NA | TRBV13 | NA | TGTGCCAGCAGCTCCTCTCCCGGAAACACCATATATTTT | CASSSSPGNTIYF
TRBJ2-2 | NA | TRBV3-1/TRBV3-2 | NA | TGTGCCAGCAGCCAGTCAGTGAACACCGGGGAGCTGTTTTTT | CASSQSVNTGELFF
TRBJ1-1 | NA | TRBV29-1 | TRBD1 | TGCAGCGCTTGGACAGGGGGTGGCAACACTGAAGCTTTCTTT | CSAWTGGGNTEAFF
TRBJ1-5 | NA | TRBV3-1/TRBV3-2 | NA | TGTGCCAGCAGCCCTGACAGCGGGGTCAATCAGCCCCAGCATTTT | CASSPDSGVNQPQHF
TRBJ2-1 | NA | TRBV19 | TRBD2 | TGTGCCAGTAGTATAAGCGGGGATCTCTACAATGAGCAGTTCTTC | CASSISGDLYNEQFF
TRBJ2-2 | NA | TRBV7-3 | NA | TGTGCCAGCAGCCGGACGGGACTCAGAAACACCGGGGAGCTGTTTTTT | CASSRTGLRNTGELFF
TRBJ1-3 | few | TRBV11-2 | NA | TGTGCCAGCAGCTTGTCGGACAGCCGATCTGGAAACACCATATATTTT | CASSLSDSRSGNTIYF
TRBJ2-4 | NA | TRBV7-2 | NA | TGTGCCAGCAGCTATACTAGTAGGGCCAAAAACATTCAGTACTTC | CASSYTSRAKNIQYF
TRBJ1-4 | NA | TRBV6-5 | NA | TGTGCCAGCAGCCGGGGTGTGGCTAATGAAAAACTGTTTTTT | CASSRGVANEKLFF
TRBJ1-6 | once | TRBV5-6 | TRBD1 | TGTGCCAGCAGCCCGGGACAGGGGGCTTCACCCCTCCACTTT | CASSPGQGASPLHF
TRBJ1-5 | NA | TRBV3-1/TRBV3-2 | TRBD1 | TGTGCCAGCAGCCGAGGGACAGGGGGCGGGCAGCCCCAGCATTTT | CASSRGTGGGQPQHF
TRBJ2-4 | NA | TRBV6-5 | NA | TGTGCCAGCAGGGACAGACTAGCCAAAAACATTCAGTACTTC | CASRDRLAKNIQYF
TRBJ1-1 | NA | TRBV6-1 | NA | TGTGCCAGCAGTGAATGGCAAAAGAGGCTCACTGAAGCTTTCTTT | CASSEWQKRLTEAFF
TRBJ1-1 | NA | TRBV30 | NA | TGTGCCTGGAGTGGGCAGGGGATAGCTGAAGCTTTCTTT | CAWSGQGIAEAFF
TRBJ1-1 | NA | TRBV30 | TRBD1 | TGTGCCTGGAGTACGACAGGGGGCTCGGGAGCTTTCTTT | CAWSTTGGSGAFF
TRBJ2-2 | NA | TRBV6-4 | NA | TGTGCCAGCAGTGAAAGCGGGCAGGGACTGAACACCGGGGAGCTGTTTTTT | CASSESGQGLNTGELFF
TRBJ1-1 | NA | TRBV27 | NA | TGTGCCAGCAGTCCCCGGGGGGGTATCACTGAAGCTTTCTTT | CASSPRGGITEAFF
TRBJ2-5 | NA | TRBV10-1 | TRBD1 | TGCGCCAGCACCCACAGGGGACAAGAGACCCAGTACTTC | CASTHRGQETQYF
TRBJ2-2 | few | TRBV10-3 | NA | TGTGCCATCAGTGAGTCGGGCCCCGCGAACACCGGGGAGCTGTTTTTT | CAISESGPANTGELFF
TRBJ1-2 | NA | TRBV6-5 | NA | TGTGCCAGCAGTCTCCGCAGGGGCGATGGCTACACCTTC | CASSLRRGDGYTF
TRBJ1-2 | NA | TRBV2 | NA | TGTGCCAGCAGTGTACAGCTTTCCTATGGCTACACCTTC | CASSVQLSYGYTF
TRBJ2-5 | once | TRBV27 | NA | TGTGCCAGCAGGCCAGCGGGTGGTAGGGAGACCCAGTACTTC | CASRPAGGRETQYF
TRBJ1-5 | NA | TRBV12-3/TRBV12-4 | NA | TGTGCCAGCAGTTTACAGGGGTCTCAGCCCCAGCATTTT | CASSLQGSQPQHF
TRBJ2-2 | NA | TRBV4-2 | TRBD2 | TGTGCCAGCAGCCAAGATTTGTTACGGGGGGGCGGAACCGGGGAGCTGTTTTTT | CASSQDLLRGGGTGELFF
TRBJ2-5 | NA | TRBV5-1 | TRBD2 | TGCGCCAGCAGCTTGGCCCTAGCGGGGGCCTACCAAGAGACCCAGTACTTC | CASSLALAGAYQETQYF
TRBJ1-1 | NA | TRBV24-1 | NA | TGTGCCACCAGTGAGGGAGGAGGCACTGAAGCTTTCTTT | CATSEGGGTEAFF
TRBJ1-2 | NA | TRBV10-1 | NA | TGCGCCAGCAGTGAGTCGACCGGGGTCGGCTACACCTTC | CASSESTGVGYTF
TRBJ1-1 | NA | TRBV5-1 | NA | TGCGCCAGCAGCTTGGCCCTGGCAGTTAACACTGAAGCTTTCTTT | CASSLALAVNTEAFF
TRBJ2-4 | NA | TRBV3-1/TRBV3-2 | TRBD2 | TGTGCCAGCAGCCAGGCCCGGGGGAGGGGAAGAAACATTCAGTACTTC | CASSQARGRGRNIQYF
TRBJ1-1 | NA | TRBV30 | NA | TGTGCCTGGAGGGAGGGGCAAGAGTGGACTGAAGCTTTCTTT | CAWREGQEWTEAFF